A single sample is the source of the 18 T cell receptor beta chains below, sequenced in a study of cytomegalovirus exposure and HLA in healthy donors. The PCR had 60 Vbeta and 13 Jbeta primers. Here immunoSEQ multiplex PCR was the method, and the copy in TCRdb shows in-frame clones only, minus some. The sample includes around 120,000 clones, around four fifths of them seen just once. The material sequenced was PBMCs. All receptors derive from a boy younger than 10 in good health and CMV-seronegative.

This chain connects TRBV27 to TRBJ2-7; 12 bases line up with TRBD1. This CDR3 is built from 15 residues. The ends lost 4 bases at V and 6 bases at J; junction bases unmatched: 7. The germline CDR1 and CDR2 sequences are MNHEY and SMNVEV (reference sequence). In nucleotides, the CDR3 is TGTGCCAGCAGTTCAATGGGACAGGGGGCGCGCGAGCAGTACTTC. Translating gives CASSSMGQGAREQYF.

The V gene is TRBV7-2, the J gene TRBJ2-7; D remains unclear. Germline lookup yields CDR1 SGHTA and CDR2 FQGNSA. The CDR3 contains 16 residues. The V gene lost 2 bases and the J gene lost 6 bases, with 20 bases spanning the gap. The CDR3 sequence: CASSLLFAVPTLEQYF. The CDR3 nucleotides are TGTGCCAGCAGCTTATTATTTGCGGTTCCTACCCTCGAGCAGTACTTC.

The rearrangement joins TRBV7-7 to TRBJ2-1; 10 bases line up with TRBD1. Germline V gene data show CDR1 as SSHAT and CDR2 as FNYEAQ (reference sequence). The CDR3 spans 13 residues. In DNA, the CDR3 is TGTGCTGGCAGCCCGGACAGGGGGTATGAGCAGTTCTTC. Its translation is CAGSPDRGYEQFF.

This clone was observed a few times. The rearrangement uses TRBV30 and TRBJ2-7, with D maybe TRBD2 (6 bases). This CDR3 region has 11 residues. V lost 4 bases and J 9 bases, leaving 13 bases between the germline ends. Germline loops: CDR1 GTSNPN, CDR2 SVGIG (reference sequence). CDR3 sequence: CAWKIGRRQYF. CDR3 coding DNA: TGTGCCTGGAAAATAGGGAGGCGGCAGTACTTC.

This clone was detected only once. CDR3: CASGVQGTTDTQYF. The CDR3 DNA is TGTGCCAGCGGGGTACAGGGAACGACAGATACGCAGTATTTT. The chain joins TRBV5-4 to TRBJ2-3, with a weak D call TRBD1 (6 bases). The ends were cut back, 7 bases at V and 3 bases at J, with 15 bases in the middle. The CDR3 sequence is 14 residues long. From germline, CDR1 is SGHNT and CDR2 YYREEE (reference sequence).

The rearrangement joins TRBV5-4 to TRBJ2-3; the match to TRBD1 covers 8 bases. V shed 4 bases, J shed 2 bases, and the junction held 9 bases outside the gene matches. The CDR3 sequence is 16 residues long. Germline lookup yields CDR1 SGHNT and CDR2 YYREEE (reference sequence). This chain's CDR3 is CASSPWTGTLTDTQYF. The CDR3 bases are TGTGCCAGCAGCCCTTGGACAGGGACTCTCACAGATACGCAGTATTTT.

The rearrangement uses TRBV7-9 and TRBJ1-4; D not resolved. Trimming stripped 8 bases from V and 8 bases from J, with 12 bases between. The CDR3 contains 12 residues. Germline lookup yields CDR1 SEHNR and CDR2 FQNEAQ (reference sequence). The CDR3 nucleotides read TGTGCCAGCCAGTCTTTGGAGGAAAAACTGTTTTTT. Its protein product is CASQSLEEKLFF.

The rearrangement joins TRBV4-3 to TRBJ2-6; D may be TRBD2 (6 bases). The CDR3 extends over 13 amino acids. Looked up from germline, CDR1 is LGHNA and CDR2 is YSLEER. With 0 bases removed from V and 15 bases from J, the gap between germline ends came to 12 bases. The CDR3 bases are TGCGCCAGCAGCCAAGATCGCGGGACGGACCTGACTTTC. Protein: CASSQDRGTDLTF.

V usage is TRBV7-3 and J usage is TRBJ2-3; 8 nucleotides line up with TRBD2. The CDR3 loop spans 17 amino acids. The germline V gene has CDR1 SGHTA and CDR2 FQGTGA. The V and J ends lost 5 bases and 1 base, in that order; junction bases with no gene match: 11. The CDR3 sequence: CASSLPPRGAGTDTQYF. CDR3 DNA: TGTGCCAGCAGCCTCCCCCCGCGGGGGGCAGGCACAGATACGCAGTATTTT.

The chain is built from TRBV2 and TRBJ1-1; D not resolved. Germline V gene sequence: CDR1 SNHLY, CDR2 FYNNEI. The CDR3 spans 14 residues. The germline V and J ends were trimmed by 10 bases and 0 bases, with 15 bases remaining between them. In DNA, the CDR3 is TGTGCCAACGGAGACCCCTTTATGAACACTGAAGCTTTCTTT. Protein product: CANGDPFMNTEAFF.

The chain combines TRBV5-6 with TRBJ2-5; 9 bases are shared with TRBD1. The J call may be faulty, since TRBJ2-7 better matches the DNA end. This CDR3 spans 15 amino acids. The germline V gene encodes CDR1 SGHDT and CDR2 YYEEEE. The CDR3 nucleotides are TGTGCCAGCAGCTTTAAAAGGACAGGGGCGGACGAGCAGTACTTC. Amino acids: CASSFKRTGADEQYF.

This clone was recorded once. The rearrangement joins TRBV7-9 to TRBJ1-1; 7 nucleotides match TRBD1. Trimming removed 5 bases from V and 5 bases from J; junction bases left unmatched: 5. In germline, CDR1 is SEHNR, CDR2 FQNEAQ (reference sequence). This CDR3 spans 13 amino acids. The CDR3 nucleotides are TGTGCCAGCAGCCCCACAGGGGTTACTGAAGCTTTCTTT. Protein sequence: CASSPTGVTEAFF.

This rearrangement joins TRBV9 to TRBJ2-7; TRBD2 might be the D (7 bases). CDR1 and CDR2 (germline): SGDLS, YYNGEE. V was shortened by 3 bases and J by 6 bases, with 13 bases between the two germline ends. CDR3 length: 13 residues. In nucleotides, the CDR3 is TGTGCCAGCAGCGGACTTAGGGGGGGCGAGCAGTACTTC. This encodes CASSGLRGGEQYF.

The chain combines TRBV6-1 with TRBJ2-5; tentatively, D is TRBD2 (6 bases). V lost 0 bases to trimming and J lost 5 bases, with 19 bases between them. This CDR3 contains 17 residues. In germline, CDR1 is MNHNS, CDR2 SASEGT. The CDR3 reads CASSEASSWGGVETQYF. DNA of the CDR3: TGTGCCAGCAGTGAAGCGTCGTCCTGGGGAGGTGTCGAGACCCAGTACTTC.

V is TRBV27 and J is TRBJ2-1; a weak D match, TRBD2 (6 bases). CDR1 and CDR2 from the germline V gene are MNHEY and SMNVEV (reference sequence). This CDR3 spans 19 amino acids. Trimming cost V 5 bases and J 4 bases, with 27 bases left between them. The DNA for the CDR3 is TGTGCCAGCAGTCCACAGGAGGGCAACCGGCGACTGAGGTACAATGAGCAGTTCTTC. This gives the protein CASSPQEGNRRLRYNEQFF.

The chain has TRBV7-9 and TRBJ1-5; the D gene is possibly TRBD1 (5 bases). There are 15 residues in the CDR3. In germline, CDR1 is SEHNR, CDR2 FQNEAQ (reference sequence). Trimming left V 2 bases short and J 3 bases short, with 11 bases between. The CDR3: CASSLSGGNNQPQHF. Written as DNA, the CDR3 is TGTGCCAGCAGCTTATCCGGGGGGAACAATCAGCCCCAGCATTTT. The variable domain in full, with the rest retrieved from reference TRBV7-9 and TRBJ1-5, is DTGVSQNPRHKITKRGQNVTFRCDPISEHNRLYWYRQTLGQGPEFLTYFQNEAQLEKSRLLSDRFSAERPKGSFSTLEIQRTEQGDSAMYLCASSLSGGNNQPQHFGDGTRLSIL.

This clone occurred once. The rearrangement links TRBV4-3 to TRBJ1-3; no reliable D call. From germline, CDR1 is LGHNA and CDR2 YSLEER. This CDR3 is built from 14 residues. The V and J ends lost 0 bases and 5 bases respectively, with 8 bases between them. For the CDR3, the DNA is TGCGCCAGCAGCCAAGATCACAGACGAAACACCATATATTTT. Residues: CASSQDHRRNTIYF.

In DNA, the CDR3 is TGTGCCAGCAGCCAAGTAGCGGGGGGAACCTTGAACACCGGGGAGCTGTTTTTT. Amino acid sequence: CASSQVAGGTLNTGELFF. The V gene is TRBV4-2, the J gene TRBJ2-2, with 10 bases identical to TRBD2. CDR1 and CDR2 from the germline V gene are LGHNA and YNFKEQ. The length of the CDR3 is 18 residues. Trimming cost V 1 base and J 1 base; bases outside gene matches: 6.